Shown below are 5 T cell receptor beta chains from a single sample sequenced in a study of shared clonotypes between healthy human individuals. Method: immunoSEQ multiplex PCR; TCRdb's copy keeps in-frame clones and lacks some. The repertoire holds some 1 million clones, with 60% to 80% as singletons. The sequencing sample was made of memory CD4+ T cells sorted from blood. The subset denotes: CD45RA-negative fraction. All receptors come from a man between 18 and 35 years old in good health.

CDR3 region: CASSFQLRNTGELFF. CDR3 DNA: TGCGCCAGCAGCTTTCAGCTCCGGAACACCGGGGAGCTGTTTTTT. This sequence joins TRBV5-1 and TRBJ2-2; no clear D. The CDR3 is 15 amino acids. V was pared by 2 bases and J by 1 base, with 9 bases between. CDR1 is SGHRS, CDR2 YFSETQ, per germline.

DNA of the CDR3: TGCGCCAGCAGCCTAGTTACTGGTTCAGGGAGCTACGAGCAGTACTTC. Its protein product is CASSLVTGSGSYEQYF. This sequence joins TRBV4-1 and TRBJ2-7; D tentatively fits TRBD1 or TRBD2 (5 bases each). The CDR3 runs to 16 residues. The V gene's germline CDR1 is MGHRA and CDR2 YSYEKL. The V end was cut by 4 bases, the J end by 3 bases, with 19 bases between.

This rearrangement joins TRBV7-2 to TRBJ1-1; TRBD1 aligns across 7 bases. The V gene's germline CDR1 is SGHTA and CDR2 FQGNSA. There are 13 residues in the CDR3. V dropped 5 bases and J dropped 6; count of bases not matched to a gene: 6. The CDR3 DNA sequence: TGTGCCAGCAGCCCGCCCGACAGGGCTGAAGCTTTCTTT. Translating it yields CASSPPDRAEAFF.

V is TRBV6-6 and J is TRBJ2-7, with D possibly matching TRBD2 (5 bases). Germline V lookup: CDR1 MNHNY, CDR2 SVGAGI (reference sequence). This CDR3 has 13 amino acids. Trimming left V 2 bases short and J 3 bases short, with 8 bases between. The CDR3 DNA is TGTGCCAGCAGTTACGGGGAGATCTACGAGCAGTACTTC. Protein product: CASSYGEIYEQYF.

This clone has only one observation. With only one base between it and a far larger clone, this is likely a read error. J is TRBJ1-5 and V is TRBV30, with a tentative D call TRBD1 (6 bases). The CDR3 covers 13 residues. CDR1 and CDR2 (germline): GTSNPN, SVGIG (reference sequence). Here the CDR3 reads CTWTIGGGQPQHF. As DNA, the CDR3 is TGTACCTGGACAATTGGGGGCGGTCAGCCCCAGCATTTT.